The 5 T cell receptor beta chains in this list originate from one sample, sequenced in a study of T-cell reconstitution after alpha-beta-depleted transplantation in children. Library preparation (for TCRbeta) was performed with unique molecular identifiers. TCRdb ran MiXCR on the PCR reads and lists one entry per CDR3 protein. The sample lists hundreds of thousands of distinct CDR3 sequences; approximately 16% were seen once. The specimen was PBMCs from the stem cell graft donor, collected from the stem cell graft. The origin of the receptors is a human donor who donated a stem cell graft to a child with acute myeloid leukemia.

This clonotype showed up many times. The DNA for the CDR3 is TGTGCCATCCAGGTGGTTGGGGCCACTGAAGCTTTCTTT. It specifies CAIQVVGATEAFF. The chain carries TRBV10-3 and TRBJ1-1; tentative D call: TRBD1 (5 bases). Per germline, CDR1 ENHRY and CDR2 SYGVKD. CDR3 length: 13 amino acids. V gave up 8 bases and J gave up 4 bases, with 14 bases separating them.

This clonotype showed up just once. This chain links TRBV25-1 with TRBJ2-3; TRBD1 is a possible D gene (6 bases). The length of the CDR3 is 12 residues. Germline CDR1 reads MGHDK; CDR2 reads SYGVNS. Trimming pared 6 bases from V and 7 bases from J, leaving 11 bases between. The CDR3 is CASSQGRYTQYF. The DNA of the CDR3 is TGTGCCAGCAGCCAGGGGCGGTATACGCAGTATTTT.

Only a few counts were recorded for this clonotype. The chain joins TRBV29-1 to TRBJ2-3, with D unresolved. Trimming pared 6 bases from V and 13 bases from J, leaving 14 bases between. The CDR3 totals 10 residues. The germline V gene has CDR1 SQVTM and CDR2 ANQGSEA. The CDR3 DNA is TGCAGCGTGGCGACTCCGTTGGAGTATTTT. Amino acids: CSVATPLEYF.

This clonotype was picked up many times. This chain connects TRBV7-2 to TRBJ2-5; no definite D call. V lost 6 bases and J 3 bases, leaving 11 bases between the germline ends. Germline V gene lookup returns CDR1 SGHTA and CDR2 FQGNSA. The CDR3 contains 13 residues. The CDR3 coding sequence is TGTGCCAGCAGGCCCCTAGGAGAAGAGACCCAGTACTTC. It encodes CASRPLGEETQYF.

V usage is TRBV4-1 and J usage is TRBJ1-5; 8 bases align to TRBD1. This CDR3 comprises 15 residues. Trimming took 0 bases from V and 7 from J; bases not matched to a gene: 5. In germline, CDR1 is MGHRA, CDR2 YSYEKL. CDR3 nucleotide sequence: TGCGCCAGCAGCCAAGATCAGGGGGCCGGGCAGCCCCAGCATTTT. As protein: CASSQDQGAGQPQHF.